The clone carrying this T cell receptor beta chain was found many times. As yet, its antigen is unknown. Amplification yielded TCR beta CDR3 regions, with RNA transcripts as the source. Initially, a first-round RT-PCR of the TCR CDR3 employed the HTBI primer set. TCRdb re-derived calls from the multiplex PCR reads in MiXCR, one entry per CDR3 protein. This sample has approximately 380,000 distinct CDR3 sequences, with approximately 18% found just once. Exclusion criteria comprised uncontrolled infection, other autoimmune disease, pregnancy or lactation. This entry comes from a study of T cells in Graves' hyperthyroidism and ophthalmopathy. Study information: The blood sample was taken at first diagnosis, before treatment began.

Study-level points and caveats: Ophthalmopathy was separated from stable hyperthyroidism by a 13 V-J model.

The sequence came from a man between 18 and 29 years old with Graves' ophthalmopathy. The specimen sequenced was blood.

The CDR3 coding sequence is TGTGCCAGCAGCCAAGTTGATGGGATGAACACTGAAGCTTTCTTT. Amino acids: CASSQVDGMNTEAFF. The chain combines TRBV3-1 with TRBJ1-1; no clear D gene. The CDR3 has 15 amino acids. From germline, CDR1 is LGHDT and CDR2 YNNKEL (reference sequence). Trimming took off 1 base at V and 0 bases at J, with 9 bases between the two ends.